This record concerns one T cell receptor beta chain sequence. This record comes from a study of cytotoxic CD8 clonotypes in ibrutinib-treated CLL. Germline CDR1 reads KGHSH; CDR2 reads LQKENI. V gave up 0 bases and J gave up 3 bases, with 8 bases separating them. The CDR3 covers 15 residues. Sequencing was performed with immunoSEQ multiplex PCR; in TCRdb, only in-frame clones are kept and a portion is missing. The data show roughly 150,000 clones, with more than 75% seen just once and 5.1% held by the top ten. The source was PBMCs, collected after 24 months of ibrutinib treatment. The chain links TRBV18 to TRBJ2-2; D is possibly TRBD2 (6 bases). The sequence was obtained from a human donor with chronic lymphocytic leukemia. DNA of the CDR3: TGTGCCAGCTCACCACCGGGACTCGACACCGGGGAGCTGTTTTTT. This gives the protein CASSPPGLDTGELFF.